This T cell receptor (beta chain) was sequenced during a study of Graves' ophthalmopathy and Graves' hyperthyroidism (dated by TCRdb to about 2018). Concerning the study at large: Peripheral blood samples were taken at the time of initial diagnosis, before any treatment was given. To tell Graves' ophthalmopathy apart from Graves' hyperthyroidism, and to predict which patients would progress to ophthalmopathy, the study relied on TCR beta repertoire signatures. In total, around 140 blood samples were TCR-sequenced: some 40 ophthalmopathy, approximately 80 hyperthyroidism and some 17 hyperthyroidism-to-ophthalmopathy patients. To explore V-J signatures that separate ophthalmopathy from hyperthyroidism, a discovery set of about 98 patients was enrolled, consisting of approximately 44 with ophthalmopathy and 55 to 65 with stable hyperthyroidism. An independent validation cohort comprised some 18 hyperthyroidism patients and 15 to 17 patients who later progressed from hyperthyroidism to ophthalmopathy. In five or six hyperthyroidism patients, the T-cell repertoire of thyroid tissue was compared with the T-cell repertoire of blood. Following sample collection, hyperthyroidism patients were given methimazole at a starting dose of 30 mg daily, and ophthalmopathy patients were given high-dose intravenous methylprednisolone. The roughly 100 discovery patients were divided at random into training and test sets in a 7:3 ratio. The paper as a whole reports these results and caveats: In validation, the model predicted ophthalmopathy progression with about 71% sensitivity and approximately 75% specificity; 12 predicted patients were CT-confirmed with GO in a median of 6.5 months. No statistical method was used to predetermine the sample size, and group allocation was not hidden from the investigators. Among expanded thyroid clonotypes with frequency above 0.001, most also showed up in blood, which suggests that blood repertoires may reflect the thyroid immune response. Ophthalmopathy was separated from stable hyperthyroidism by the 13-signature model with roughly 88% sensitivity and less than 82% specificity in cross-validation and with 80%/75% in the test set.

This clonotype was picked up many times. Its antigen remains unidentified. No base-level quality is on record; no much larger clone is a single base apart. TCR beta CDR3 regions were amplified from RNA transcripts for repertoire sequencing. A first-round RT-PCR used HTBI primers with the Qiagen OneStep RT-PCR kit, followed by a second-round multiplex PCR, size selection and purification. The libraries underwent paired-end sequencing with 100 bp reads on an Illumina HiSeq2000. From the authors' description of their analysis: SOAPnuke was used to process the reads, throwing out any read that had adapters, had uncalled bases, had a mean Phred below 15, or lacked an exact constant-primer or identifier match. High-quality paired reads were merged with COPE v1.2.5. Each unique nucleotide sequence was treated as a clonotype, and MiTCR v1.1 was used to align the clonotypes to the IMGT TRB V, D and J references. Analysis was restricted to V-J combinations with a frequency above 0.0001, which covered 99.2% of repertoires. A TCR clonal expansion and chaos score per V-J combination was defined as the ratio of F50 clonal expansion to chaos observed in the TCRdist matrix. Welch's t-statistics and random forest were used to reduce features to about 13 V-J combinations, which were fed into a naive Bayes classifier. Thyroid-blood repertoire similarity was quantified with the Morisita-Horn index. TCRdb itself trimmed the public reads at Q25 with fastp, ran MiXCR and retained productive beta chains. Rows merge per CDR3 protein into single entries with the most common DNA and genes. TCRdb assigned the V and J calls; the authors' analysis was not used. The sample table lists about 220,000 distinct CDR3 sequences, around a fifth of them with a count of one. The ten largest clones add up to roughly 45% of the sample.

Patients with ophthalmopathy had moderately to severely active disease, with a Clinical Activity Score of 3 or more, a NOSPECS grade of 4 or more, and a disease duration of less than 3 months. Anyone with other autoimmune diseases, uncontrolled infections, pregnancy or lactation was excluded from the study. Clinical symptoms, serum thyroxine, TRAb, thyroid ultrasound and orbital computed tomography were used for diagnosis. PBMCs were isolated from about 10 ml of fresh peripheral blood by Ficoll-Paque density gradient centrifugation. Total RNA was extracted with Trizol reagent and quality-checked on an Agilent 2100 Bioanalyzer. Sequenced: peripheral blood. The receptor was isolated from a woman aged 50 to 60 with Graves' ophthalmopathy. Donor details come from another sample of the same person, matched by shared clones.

The DNA is TGTGCCAGCAGTTCGTTTGGCGGGAGAGGGTACTTC. It encodes CASSSFGGRGYF. Recombination linked TRBV7-9 to TRBJ2-7; 7 nucleotides in the junction match TRBD2. From the germline V gene (reference sequence), CDR1 is SEHNR and CDR2 is FQNEAQ. Its CDR3 holds 12 amino acids, cysteine through phenylalanine. Only the CDR3 DNA is retained, 36 bases long and in frame from the first base. For this chain, trimming is 6 bases at the V end and 12 bases at the J end, and the number of junction bases without a gene match is 11.